Described below is a single TCR beta chain sequence and its context. The antigen it binds to is not known. No qualities accompany the bases; no much larger clone lies one base away. The sample originates from a study of blood T cell repertoires in COVID-19 (dated by TCRdb to the early 2020s). About the study as a whole: Samples covering the acute and convalescent phases of COVID-19 were provided by collaborators in the United States, Italy and Spain. The prospective study material was composed of cDNA or gDNA derived from T cells, B-cell-depleted T cells, or PBMCs. Deeply sampled blood TCRbeta repertoires from subjects exposed to, actively infected with, or recovered from COVID-19 were included in the dataset. The repertoires were made available in a free public database intended to serve as a resource for research on the immune response to SARS-CoV-2. Samples came from the ongoing ImmuneRACE study (first 160 participants) plus 1,254 subjects from 6 global collaborators. Sample metadata almost always included a de-identified subject ID, COVID-19 status, age in years and sex. Where HLA class I and class II types were available, the types were taken from metadata supplied by the sample provider, not from assay-based typing.

Between the V and J ends, shortened by 0 bases and 4 bases respectively, the junction contains 12 bases. From a lookup of the germline V gene, CDR1 and CDR2 are MNHEY and SVGAGI. The CDR3 measures 15 amino acids from cysteine to phenylalanine. The kept DNA is CDR3 alone, 45 bases in frame from the first base. Broad study findings and their caveats: The quantity of clinical and demographic metadata differed by source and by participant and was supplied without curation.

TCRbeta CDR3 regions were amplified from genomic DNA using the immunoSEQ Assay, a bias-controlled multiplex PCR. Under the source paper's analysis protocol: Nucleated cell counts per sample were estimated from amplification of reference gene primers within the assay. To quantify the absolute abundance of each unique TCRbeta CDR3 rearrangement, sequence reads were collapsed and filtered. For each sample, productive Simpson clonality was calculated as the square root of Simpson's diversity index over productive rearrangements. TCRdb carries this immuneACCESS record with in-frame sequences only. Its versions omit some clonotypes, under half of them owing to an unresolved V gene in the studies checked, with the rest unexplained. V and J calls and clone size are those listed in that table; D and trimming were worked out from the DNA. This sample holds about 250,000 clones; approximately 82% were observed only once. The top ten clones comprise just over 8.5% of the sample.

Collaborating institutions collected whole blood in K2EDTA tubes following their own protocols. For TCRbeta analysis, collaborators shipped samples in one of three forms: frozen whole blood, isolated PBMCs, or DNA extracted from either of those sample types. The TCR sequence derives from a man between 35 and 55 years old with active or convalescent COVID-19. Sequenced material: peripheral blood. In this chain, TRBV6-5 is recombined with TRBJ2-5; a weak D assignment points to TRBD1 (5 bases agree). CDR3 protein: CASSYSSDIGETQYF. The nucleotide sequence is given as TGTGCCAGCAGTTACTCGTCGGACATCGGAGAGACCCAGTACTTC.